The clone carrying this TCR beta chain was detected many times. The antigen is unknown. The sample belongs to a study of early T cells in non-severe SARS-CoV-2 infection. As for the study in general: Sequencing of unsorted whole blood was done on bulk RNA, leaving chains unpaired. Study-level points and caveats: Anti-spike CD8 responses were favored by VDJdb matching, which missed private and CD4 specificities.

The V segment lost 0 bases and the J segment 6 bases; nucleotides outside the gene matches: 12. Germline lookup yields CDR1 DFQATT and CDR2 SNEGSKA (reference sequence). The CDR3 extends over 16 amino acids. Unique molecular identifiers were added to individual cDNA molecules. TCRdb recomputed calls from the 5' RACE reads with MiXCR, one row per CDR3 protein. The sample includes 27,000 or so distinct CDR3 sequences, 3.9% of them seen just once. The rearrangement links TRBV20-1 to TRBJ2-7, with 9 bases lining up with TRBD1. Source material: whole blood. The sequence came from an adult who was a healthcare worker with PCR-confirmed SARS-CoV-2 infection or an uninfected control (not recorded which). As DNA, the CDR3 is TGCAGTGCTAGAGATTTTCCCGTGAGACAGGGGGGCGAGCAGTACTTC. Translation gives CSARDFPVRQGGEQYF.